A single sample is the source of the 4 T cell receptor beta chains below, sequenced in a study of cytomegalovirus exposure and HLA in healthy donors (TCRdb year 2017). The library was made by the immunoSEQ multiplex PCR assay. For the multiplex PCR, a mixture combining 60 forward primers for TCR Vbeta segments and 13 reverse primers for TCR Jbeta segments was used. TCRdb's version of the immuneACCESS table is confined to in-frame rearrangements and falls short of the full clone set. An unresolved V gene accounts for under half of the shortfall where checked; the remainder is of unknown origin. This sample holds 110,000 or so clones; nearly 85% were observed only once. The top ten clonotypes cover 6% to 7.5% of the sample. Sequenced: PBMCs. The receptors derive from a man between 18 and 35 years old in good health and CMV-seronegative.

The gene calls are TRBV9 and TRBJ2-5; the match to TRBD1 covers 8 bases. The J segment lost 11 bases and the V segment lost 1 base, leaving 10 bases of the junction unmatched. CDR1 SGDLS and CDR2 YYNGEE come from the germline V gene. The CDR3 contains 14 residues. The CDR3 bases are TGTGCCAGCAGCGTATCCGCCGACAGGGGTGAGCAGTACTTC. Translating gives CASSVSADRGEQYF.

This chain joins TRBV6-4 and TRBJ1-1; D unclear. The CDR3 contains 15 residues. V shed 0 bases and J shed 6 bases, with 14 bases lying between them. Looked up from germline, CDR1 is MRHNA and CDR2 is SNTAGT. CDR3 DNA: TGTGCCAGCAGTGACTCTATGGATCGAGGGTCTGAAGCTTTCTTT. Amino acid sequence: CASSDSMDRGSEAFF.

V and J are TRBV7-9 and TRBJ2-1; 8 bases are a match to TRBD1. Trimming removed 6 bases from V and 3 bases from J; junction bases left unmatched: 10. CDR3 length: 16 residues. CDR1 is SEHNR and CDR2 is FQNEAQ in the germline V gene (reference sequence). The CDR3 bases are TGTGCCAGCAGGGGAAAACCAGGGGGCGGCTACAATGAGCAGTTCTTC. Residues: CASRGKPGGGYNEQFF.

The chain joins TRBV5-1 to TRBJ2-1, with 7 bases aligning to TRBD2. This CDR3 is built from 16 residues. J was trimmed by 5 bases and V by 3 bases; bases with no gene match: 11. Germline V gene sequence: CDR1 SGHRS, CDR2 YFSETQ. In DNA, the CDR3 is TGCGCCAGCAGCTCACTTCCGGGACTAAACAACAATGAGCAGTTCTTC. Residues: CASSSLPGLNNNEQFF.